This T cell receptor (beta chain) was retrieved from a study of blood T cells in healthy people across ages. General study findings and limits: The diversity estimates, figures obtained from one million T cells, were considered underestimates. Roughly linearly, TCR beta diversity per million T cells fell as age increased.

Points on this clonotype: Its antigen is not known.

The CDR3 is made up of 17 amino acids. Per the germline V gene, CDR1 is KGHDR and CDR2 is SFDVKD. The ends were cut back, 0 bases at V and 4 bases at J, with 16 bases in the middle. A second PCR of about 7 to 12 cycles used a sample-barcoded 5' primer and a J-beta primer mix. Each single sample gave us at least 3 million CDR3-containing paired-end reads. TCRdb re-analysed the 5' RACE reads in MiXCR, keeping a single row per CDR3 protein. The table has about 1 million distinct CDR3 sequences, under 55% seen once. The chain couples TRBV24-1 to TRBJ2-3; D may be TRBD1 (6 bases). Input material: blood. This TCR came from a woman aged 55-75 years in good health. The CDR3 spells CATSDLRGGARADTQYF. The CDR3 nucleotides are TGTGCCACCAGTGATTTGCGTGGGGGCGCCCGGGCAGATACGCAGTATTTT.